These T cell receptor beta chains were read from a single sample in a study of blood T cell repertoires in COVID-19. TCRdb keeps only in-frame clones here, not all; method: immunoSEQ multiplex PCR. Here the sample spans approximately 290,000 clones, approximately 92% being singletons. Material for sequencing was PBMCs or T cells enriched from blood (not recorded which). These receptor sequences come from a woman between 25 and 40 years old who had recovered from COVID-19. Both conserved end residues are part of each CDR3. D genes are given only for firm matches. Only some rows state a clone size, as once, few, many or a class for expanded clones.

TRBJ1-5	NA	TRBV3-1/TRBV3-2	few	TGTGCCAGCAGCCACAGACTTAGCAATCAGCCCCAGCATTTT	CASSHRLSNQPQHF
TRBJ1-4	NA	TRBV19	NA	TGTGCCACACTACGGGAAGATGAAAAACTGTTTTTT	CATLREDEKLFF
TRBJ2-7	TRBD1	TRBV5-1	NA	TGCGCCAGCAGCTTGGGACAGGGGGCCGGGTTGGGATACTACGAGCAGTACTTC	CASSLGQGAGLGYYEQYF
TRBJ2-1	TRBD1	TRBV29-1	NA	TGCAGCGTTAAGGGACAGACAATGATTGGGCAGTTCTTC	CSVKGQTMIGQFF
TRBJ2-2	TRBD2	TRBV5-1	NA	TGCGCCAGCAGCTTGGAGACGGCCGGGACTAGCGGGGGAACCGGGGAGCTGTTTTTT	CASSLETAGTSGGTGELFF
TRBJ1-1	TRBD1	TRBV6-2/TRBV6-3	NA	TGTGCCAGCAGTCCAGGACAGGCGCGGCAAGGGGGCACTGAAGCTTTCTTT	CASSPGQARQGGTEAFF
TRBJ1-1	TRBD1	TRBV7-6	NA	TGTGCCAGCAGCTTAAGGCCAGGGGGAGACACTGAAGCTTTCTTT	CASSLRPGGDTEAFF
TRBJ2-1	NA	TRBV4-3	NA	TGCGCCAGCAGCCAAGATAGACACAGCTCCTACAATGAGCAGTTCTTC	CASSQDRHSSYNEQFF
TRBJ2-5	TRBD2	TRBV28	once	TGTGCCAGCACTTATCTGCGGCTCGGGACTAGCGGGACGACTGCCCAAGAGACCCAGTACTTC	CASTYLRLGTSGTTAQETQYF
TRBJ2-3	TRBD2	TRBV23-1	NA	TGCGCCAGCAGTCAATCGATTGCCGGAACTAGCGGGATCCGGGTAGATACGCAGTATTTT	CASSQSIAGTSGIRVDTQYF
TRBJ1-1	NA	TRBV6-5	NA	TGTGCCAGCCAGGGCGGGGGGCGACCCAACACTGAAGCTTTCTTT	CASQGGGRPNTEAFF
TRBJ2-3	TRBD1	TRBV28	NA	TGTGCCAGCAGCCGACAGGGAATTACAGATACGCAGTATTTT	CASSRQGITDTQYF
TRBJ2-3	NA	TRBV4-3	NA	TGCGCCAGCAGCCAAGATACTAGTAGCACAGATACGCAGTATTTT	CASSQDTSSTDTQYF
TRBJ1-4	NA	TRBV30	few	TGTGCCTGGAGTATATGGGAACAGGGTGACGAAAAACTGTTTTTT	CAWSIWEQGDEKLFF
TRBJ1-1	TRBD1	TRBV27	once	TGTGCCAGCAGCTCATTACAGGGGATGAACACTGAAGCTTTCTTT	CASSSLQGMNTEAFF
TRBJ1-5	NA	TRBV7-2	NA	TGTGCCAGCAGCTTCAGTGGGGCCTATCAGCCCCAGCATTTT	CASSFSGAYQPQHF
TRBJ2-1	NA	TRBV20-1	NA	TGCAGTGCTGGTGGACCTGCGGGGGAGCAGTTCTTC	CSAGGPAGEQFF
TRBJ2-7	TRBD2	TRBV6-6	NA	TGTGCCAGCAGTTACAAGCGGGAGGTTCCGCACGAGCAGTACTTC	CASSYKREVPHEQYF
TRBJ1-2	NA	TRBV15	NA	TGTGCCACCAGCAGACCTCTACCATTGGGGGGAACTGATGGCTACACCTTC	CATSRPLPLGGTDGYTF
TRBJ2-1	TRBD1	TRBV7-9	NA	TGTGCCAGCAGCCGGGACAGGGGGCATGAGCAGTTCTTC	CASSRDRGHEQFF
TRBJ2-2	NA	TRBV7-8	NA	TGTGCCAGCAGCGCCTACTCGGGAGTCCCTACCGGGGAGCTGTTTTTT	CASSAYSGVPTGELFF